This paragraph covers one TCR beta chain sequence. It lacks a known antigen. No qualities accompany the bases; no much larger clone lies one base away. These data come from a study of cytomegalovirus exposure and HLA in healthy donors (dated by TCRdb to the late 2010s). Some background on the complete study: According to an earlier analysis of several hundred of the donors, about 170 million T cells yielded 90 million to 130 million unique TCR beta sequences and 250 to 350 Gb of sequence data. About 300 gigabases of sequencing data and around 80 million unique TCR sequences made up an early release that covered nearly 650 HLA-typed donors. Among the approximately 400 genotyped donors, under 90% belonged to the genetic ancestry cluster associated with self-reported Caucasian donors. The study was designed to test whether signatures of past pathogen exposure could be identified by cataloging public T cell receptors. Using immunosequencing, the study profiled T cell repertoires from 500 to 800 subjects and related those repertoires to cytomegalovirus serostatus. In addition to the first cohort of around 670 subjects, a separate validation cohort of 120 different subjects was used. To predict cytomegalovirus infection status, the study brought together high-throughput TCR immunosequencing, statistical association of individual TCRs with disease status, and machine learning. To study patterns of TCR occurrence, a later analysis re-analyzed previously published TCR beta repertoires from several hundred donors and added high-resolution HLA genotyping. Rather than drawing on any new phenotypic data, the later analysis identified candidate immune exposures from TCR beta sequences and the way those sequences occurred across donors. To decide whether each TCR beta V gene segment behaved as functional or pseudogenic, an earlier analysis of 587 of the donors relied on high-throughput TCR beta sequencing. Alongside the repertoire data, information on donor age, sex, ethnicity and CMV serostatus was compiled. A later genetic analysis used genome-wide SNP genotypes for about three fifths of the 666 donors, treating that subset as a discovery cohort. All discovery cohort repertoires had been generated using a single sequencing platform. HLA typing covered class I and class II loci at four-digit resolution. Typing coverage varied by locus: roughly 629-630 donors for A, B, C, DRB1 and DQB1; approximately 500 for DQA1; nearly 610 for DPA1; approximately 470 for DPB1. Several DR-DQ haplotypes were handled as single units for association and clustering because linkage in the cohort was strong. Across under 500 genotyped donors of the cohort, an average of about 240,000 unique TCR beta nucleotide sequences per donor were sequenced, and 15% to 20% of those sequences were non-productive. Here is what the overall study found, with its caveats: Because HLA typing was unavailable for some donors at each locus, only the typed subset was used in association tests. V-gene and J-gene trimming of TCR beta chains was associated with a missense DCLRE1C variant in a later genetic analysis, and the association was replicated in an independent cohort. Compared with equally common non-associated chains, HLA-associated TCR beta chains in a later analysis were more clonally expanded and had lower generation probabilities. The classifier was reported to diagnose cytomegalovirus status with high specificity and sensitivity in both the original cohort and the validation cohort. Roughly uniform sequencing depth across donors was assumed in presence/absence analyses, although this assumption may not hold. Only TCR beta chains were sequenced in this cohort, and the absence of alpha or paired-chain data limited detectable features. Some IMGT-functional V segments, including TRBV6-2 and TRBV6-3, could not be distinguished by the 87-base-pair reads and were therefore excluded. The only immune exposure information available for the cohort was CMV serostatus. Strong co-occurrence of HLA alleles, especially DR and DQ, made assigning TCR associations to individual alleles difficult. A cluster of highly shared sequence variants was judged likely to be a technical artifact of the sequencing pipeline. Broadly in line with IMGT annotations, most TCR beta V segments showed up in productive rearrangements about 90% or about 30% of the time in an earlier analysis of approximately 640 of the donors. The study gave a list of some 150 TCR beta chains associated with cytomegalovirus. A later analysis reported that several top co-occurrence clusters appeared linked to parvovirus B19, influenza, CMV and Epstein-Barr virus. According to a later analysis, TCR association rates differed among HLA loci, with DRB1 alleles showing the most associated TCRs and HLA-C alleles showing the fewest. According to a later genetic analysis, donors in an Asian-associated ancestry cluster had fewer N-insertions in productive TCRs than the approximately 610-donor mean. Correlated functional status among segregating V segments might be attributable to linkage disequilibrium, but an unknown experimental factor could not be ruled out. While some public TCRs were present in many individuals, most TCR sequences turned up only very rarely across donors. The authors suggested that the approach could potentially be extended to other disease states and immunological phenotypes. At a false discovery rate of 0.05, a later analysis linked around 17,000 TCR beta sequences to specific HLA alleles. A few of the identified cytomegalovirus-associated TCR beta chains were confirmed in vitro to be specific for cytomegalovirus antigens. The earlier analysis of approximately 540 of the donors excluded seventeen rarely observed V segments, including chromosome 9 orphons, because counts were too low. According to a later analysis, most CMV-associated TCR beta chains appeared to be HLA-restricted, and the HLA associations seemed to be driven largely by CMV exposure. A further reported finding was that TCR beta sequences accurately predicted the HLA-A and HLA-B alleles for most subjects in the first cohort.

Preparation of the library involved the immunoSEQ multiplex PCR assay. For the multiplex PCR, a mixture combining 60 forward primers for TCR Vbeta segments and 13 reverse primers for TCR Jbeta segments was used. The CDR3 region of rearranged TCR beta genes was amplified from genomic DNA with a multiplex PCR assay. The Illumina HiSeq System was used to sequence the amplified TCR beta libraries as 87-base-pair reads. The authors' analysis ran thus. A later analysis counted some 74 million unique TCR beta chains across the 600 to 850 repertoires, and 9 million to 14 million of these chains were shared by at least two donors. To remove PCR and sequencing errors, raw reads were error-corrected and collapsed into unique sequences using a nearest-neighbor algorithm that merged closely related sequences. CDR3 sequences were aligned to IMGT reference sequences to assign V, D and J gene segments. For a sequence to be retained, at least a six-nucleotide match to both a V gene segment and a J gene segment was required. Rearrangements were called productive when the CDR3 lacked stop codons and stayed in frame with V and J; all others were non-productive. Following IMGT convention, CDR3 was defined as the stretch from the second conserved V-encoded cysteine up to the conserved J-encoded phenylalanine. In an earlier analysis of more than 550 of the donors, sequences lacking an unambiguous match to a single V gene segment were excluded. An earlier analysis of 450 to 650 of the donors called V segments functional above 56.7% productive rearrangements and segregating when the between-donor standard deviation exceeded 5%. A statistical classification framework was developed to diagnose cytomegalovirus status using the catalog of TCR beta chain sequences. In a later analysis, V and J genes were assigned by comparing TCR nucleotide sequences against IMGT/GENE-DB human TR gene sequences. A later analysis assigned CDR3 sequences and most-parsimonious VDJ recombination scenarios with the TCRdist pipeline. In a later analysis, every TCR beta chain was defined by the combination of its CDR3 amino acid sequence and its V-gene family, and reads without a unique V-gene family were dropped. As a way to deal with suspected cross-contamination and a sequencing artifact, a later analysis dropped hundreds of nucleotide sequences that were highly shared and had low generation probability. In a later analysis, a clonal expansion index for each public chain was calculated from normalized within-repertoire ranks of inferred template counts. In a later analysis, generation probabilities were computed using a VDJ recombination model fitted to out-of-frame rearrangements, and the results were checked against IGoR. In a later analysis, hypergeometric tests were used to score TCR-TCR, TCR-HLA and TCR-CMV co-occurrence, with a repertoire-size bias correction applied to TCR pairs. To estimate false discovery rates, a later analysis permuted the HLA or CMV assignments 20 times. In a later analysis, co-occurring TCRs were grouped using DBSCAN, and TCRdist sequence similarity was added for clustering within HLA-allele-positive subsets. Repertoires with fewer than 30,000 or more than 120,000 public chains, plus five repertoires with anomalous nucleotide sharing, were excluded from co-occurrence clustering. Not all clones reach the TCRdb copy of this immuneACCESS table, which keeps in-frame sequences only. Checked studies attribute under half of the gap to unresolved V genes and leave the rest unexplained. V and J calls and clone size are given by that table; D and trimming were obtained from the DNA. Across this sample there are fewer than 130,000 clones, with around 85% seen only once. Roughly 5.6% of the sample comes from the top ten.

The cohort was made up of approximately 670 healthy bone marrow donors. At the time of sampling, all cohort members were nominally healthy, though unrecorded immune exposures were likely present. The donor tested CMV seropositive, placing the donor among the 290 or so seropositive members of the cohort. A peripheral blood sample was provided by each donor, and peripheral blood mononuclear cells were used for TCR beta sequencing. The Qiagen DNeasy Blood Extraction Kit was used to extract genomic DNA from the blood cell samples. Germline trimming amounts to 3 bases on V and 9 bases on J, with 3 as the count of junction bases outside the gene matches. As encoded in the germline V gene (reference sequence), CDR1 is SEHNR while CDR2 is FQNEAQ. There are 13 amino acids in the CDR3, from cysteine to phenylalanine inclusive. Only the CDR3 portion is preserved as DNA: 39 bases, with reading frame beginning at the first base.

Sequencing was carried out using PBMCs. The V and J segments used are TRBV7-9 and TRBJ2-7, with 12 middle bases fitting TRBD2. This clonotype was obtained from a man aged 25 to 40 in good health and CMV-seropositive. The DNA sequence is TGTGCCAGCAGCTTGACTAGCGGGGGCTTGCAGTACTTC. Translated, it reads CASSLTSGGLQYF.